This passage covers 9 T cell receptor beta chains from one sample sequenced in a study of blood T cell repertoires in COVID-19. Method: immunoSEQ multiplex PCR; TCRdb's copy keeps in-frame clones and lacks some. The sample includes 75,000 to 100,000 clones, roughly four fifths of them seen just once. Sequencing was performed on peripheral blood. These receptors came from a human donor in a cohort sampled during active COVID-19.

This clone was observed a handful of times. The V and J genes are TRBV5-5 and TRBJ1-5, with a possible D match to TRBD1 (5 bases). The CDR3 extends over 16 amino acids. Germline CDR1 reads SGHKS; CDR2 reads YYEKEE (reference sequence). V was clipped by 7 bases and J by 4 bases, with 21 bases between them. The DNA of the CDR3 is TGTGCCAGCGGGGCAGGGAACTCGAATCCGAATCAGCCCCAGCATTTT. Its protein is CASGAGNSNPNQPQHF.

The chain links TRBV14 to TRBJ1-3; D is unresolved. The CDR3 is made up of 14 amino acids. Germline CDR1 SGHDN, CDR2 FVKESK. Trimming stripped 6 bases from V and 3 bases from J, with 12 bases between. CDR3: CASSLATNGNTIYF. In DNA, the CDR3 is TGTGCCAGCAGTCTAGCGACGAATGGAAACACCATATATTTT.

The chain uses TRBV5-4 and TRBJ1-6; 8 nucleotides align to TRBD1. Germline V lookup: CDR1 SGHNT, CDR2 YYREEE (reference sequence). Losses at the gene ends were 0 bases for V and 8 bases for J; bases not matched to a gene: 4. The CDR3 loop spans 15 amino acids. The CDR3 loop reads CASSLAGQEYSPLHF. CDR3 DNA sequence: TGTGCCAGCAGCTTGGCGGGACAGGAGTATTCACCCCTCCACTTT.

The chain recombines TRBV2 with TRBJ1-5, with 8 bases fitting TRBD1. The CDR3 is 14 residues long. The germline V gene has CDR1 SNHLY and CDR2 FYNNEI. The trim removed 4 bases at V and 2 bases at J, leaving 1 base unmatched. The CDR3 nucleotides are TGTGCCAGCAGTGGGGGACAGGGCAATCAGCCCCAGCATTTT. It is translated as CASSGGQGNQPQHF.

Written as DNA, the CDR3 is TGTGCCAGCAGCCTCCCGGGACAGTACGGGGATGAGCAGTTCTTC. It codes for CASSLPGQYGDEQFF. The V gene is TRBV7-9, the J gene TRBJ2-1; TRBD1 agrees at 7 bases. The CDR3 sequence is 15 residues long. J was trimmed by 8 bases and V by 5 bases; bases with no gene match: 12. CDR1 SEHNR and CDR2 FQNEAQ come from the germline V gene (reference sequence).

DNA of the CDR3: TGTGCCAGCAGTTACGACAGAGGAAATGAAAAACTGTTTTTT. It codes for CASSYDRGNEKLFF. This sequence joins TRBV6-6 and TRBJ1-4; D might be TRBD1 (5 bases). V shed 2 bases and J shed 5 bases, with 9 bases lying between them. In germline, CDR1 is MNHNY, CDR2 SVGAGI (reference sequence). The CDR3 is made up of 14 amino acids.

The CDR3 protein is CASRLAYEQFF. Here the CDR3 DNA reads TGTGCCAGCAGACTAGCTTATGAGCAGTTCTTC. The chain joins TRBV6-5 to TRBJ2-1; D is perhaps TRBD2 (6 bases). CDR1 MNHEY and CDR2 SVGAGI come from the germline V gene. The CDR3 is 11 residues long. Trimming removed 6 bases from V and 8 bases from J, with 8 bases in between.

This chain links TRBV19 with TRBJ2-3; 11 nucleotides match TRBD2. V shed 4 bases, J shed 6 bases, and the junction held 15 bases outside the gene matches. Germline V gene data show CDR1 as LNHDA and CDR2 as SQIVND (reference sequence). The CDR3 is made up of 18 amino acids. The CDR3 protein is CASSTTSLAGGRRDTQYF. CDR3 bases: TGTGCCAGTAGTACGACCTCCCTAGCGGGGGGCCGGCGGGATACGCAGTATTTT.

The V call is TRBV5-1, the J call TRBJ1-2; possibly TRBD1 for D (6 bases). The CDR3 has 14 residues. The germline CDR1 and CDR2 sequences are SGHRS and YFSETQ. V shed 0 bases and J shed 3 bases, with 9 bases lying between them. This CDR3 is CASSLAPGDYGYTF. The DNA for the CDR3 is TGCGCCAGCAGCTTGGCGCCAGGGGACTATGGCTACACCTTC. The full variable domain, its missing parts supplied by reference TRBV5-1 and TRBJ1-2, is KAGVTQTPRYLIKTRGQQVTLSCSPISGHRSVSWYQQTPGQGLQFLFEYFSETQRNKGNFPGRFSGRQFSNSRSEMNVSTLELGDSALYLCASSLAPGDYGYTFGSGTRLTVV.